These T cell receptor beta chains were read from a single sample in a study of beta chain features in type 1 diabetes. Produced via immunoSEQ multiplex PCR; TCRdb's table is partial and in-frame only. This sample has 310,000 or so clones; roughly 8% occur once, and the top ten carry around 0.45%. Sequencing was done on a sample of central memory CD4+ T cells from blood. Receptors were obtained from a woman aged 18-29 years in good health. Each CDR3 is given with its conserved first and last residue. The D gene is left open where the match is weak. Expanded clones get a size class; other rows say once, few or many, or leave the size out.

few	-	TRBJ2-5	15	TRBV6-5	CASSYWGQGQETQYF	TGTGCCAGCAGTTACTGGGGGCAGGGCCAGGAGACCCAGTACTTC
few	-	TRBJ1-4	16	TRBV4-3	CASSQALPQGRGRLFF	TGCGCCAGCAGCCAAGCGTTACCCCAGGGGAGAGGAAGGTTGTTTTTT
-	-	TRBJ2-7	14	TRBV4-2	CASSSPARPYEQYF	TGTGCCAGCAGCTCCCCAGCTAGACCATACGAGCAGTACTTC
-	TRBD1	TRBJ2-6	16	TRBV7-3	CASGSPTGSGANVLTF	TGTGCGTCCGGTTCCCCGACAGGGTCTGGGGCCAACGTCCTGACTTTC
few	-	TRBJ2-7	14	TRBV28	CASSDGGRAYEQYF	TGTGCCAGCAGCGATGGGGGTCGGGCCTACGAGCAGTACTTC
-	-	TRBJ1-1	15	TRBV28	CASSLPSLGNTEAFF	TGTGCCAGCAGTCTCCCCTCTTTGGGGAACACTGAAGCTTTCTTT
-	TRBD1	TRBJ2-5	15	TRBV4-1	CASSQDPPGQETQYF	TGCGCCAGCAGCCAAGATCCTCCGGGACAGGAGACCCAGTACTTC
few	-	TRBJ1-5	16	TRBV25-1	CASSDNTQGTNQPQHF	TGTGCCAGCAGTGACAATACACAGGGTACCAATCAGCCCCAGCATTTT
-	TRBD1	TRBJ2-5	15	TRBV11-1	CASSPPDRGHETQYF	TGTGCCAGCAGCCCGCCGGACAGGGGCCATGAGACCCAGTACTTC
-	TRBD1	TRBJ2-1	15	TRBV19	CASSMDRGSYNEQFF	TGTGCCAGTAGTATGGACAGGGGTTCCTACAATGAGCAGTTCTTC
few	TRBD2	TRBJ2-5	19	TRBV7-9	CASSLRERLAGGPGETQYF	TGTGCCAGCAGCCTTCGAGAGAGACTAGCGGGAGGGCCTGGGGAGACCCAGTACTTC
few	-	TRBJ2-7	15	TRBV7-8	CASSLAPGQNYEQYF	TGTGCCAGCAGCTTAGCACCGGGACAAAACTACGAGCAGTACTTC
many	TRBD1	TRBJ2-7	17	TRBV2	CASSRPRDGQGGYEQYF	TGTGCCAGCAGTCGTCCTCGCGACGGACAGGGGGGCTACGAGCAGTACTTC
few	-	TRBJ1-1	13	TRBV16	CASSQSRQGEAFF	TGTGCCAGCAGCCAATCGAGGCAGGGTGAAGCTTTCTTT